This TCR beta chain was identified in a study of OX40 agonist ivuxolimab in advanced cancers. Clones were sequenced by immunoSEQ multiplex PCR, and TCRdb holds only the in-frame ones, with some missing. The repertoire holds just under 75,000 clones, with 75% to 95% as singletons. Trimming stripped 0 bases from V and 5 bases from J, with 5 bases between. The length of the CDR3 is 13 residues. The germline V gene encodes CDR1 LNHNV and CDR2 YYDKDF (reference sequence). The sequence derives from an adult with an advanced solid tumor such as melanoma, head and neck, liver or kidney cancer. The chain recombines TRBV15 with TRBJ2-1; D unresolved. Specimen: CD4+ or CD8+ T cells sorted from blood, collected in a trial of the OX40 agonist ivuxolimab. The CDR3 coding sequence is TGTGCCACCAGCAGAGACTTTAACAATGAGCAGTTCTTC. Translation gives CATSRDFNNEQFF.